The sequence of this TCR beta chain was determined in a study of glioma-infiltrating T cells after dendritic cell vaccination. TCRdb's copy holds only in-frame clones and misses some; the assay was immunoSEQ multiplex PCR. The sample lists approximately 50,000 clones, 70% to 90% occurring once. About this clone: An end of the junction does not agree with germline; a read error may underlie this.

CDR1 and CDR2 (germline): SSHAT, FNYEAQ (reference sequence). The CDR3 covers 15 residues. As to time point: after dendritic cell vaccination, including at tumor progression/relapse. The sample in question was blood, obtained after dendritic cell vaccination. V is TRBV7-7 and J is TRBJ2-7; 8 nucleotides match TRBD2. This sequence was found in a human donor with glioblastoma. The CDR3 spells CASSSPGTSFYEQYF. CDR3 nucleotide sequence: TGTGCTAGCAGCTCCCCCGGGACTAGTTTCTACGAGCAGTACTTC.